The text below deals with one T cell receptor beta chain. The antigen remains unidentified. The data originate from a study of brain T cells in children with intractable seizures. Findings of the study overall: Pre-surgery blood may have been undersampled, hiding some clones.

From germline, CDR1 is SEHNR and CDR2 FQNEAQ (reference sequence). This CDR3 region has 16 residues. Losses at the gene ends were 1 base for V and 2 bases for J; bases not matched to a gene: 3. The protocol was immunoSEQ multiplex PCR, while the TCRdb copy is restricted to in-frame clones and leaves out a portion. The sample includes a few hundred thousand clones, 93% of them seen just once. Time point denoted: blood from clinic visit 5 months post-surgery; TSC patient then seizure free. Sequencing was limited to surgery cases with top T cell transcript signatures in brain tissue. At least one anti-epileptic drug was given before surgery.

V and J are TRBV7-9 and TRBJ2-1, with TRBD2 matching over 9 bases. The sequence was collected from a boy younger than two with tuberous sclerosis and intractable seizures. Sequencing was performed on peripheral blood, taken about 5 months after surgery. CDR3 sequence reads: CASSLEGGGAYNEQFF. As DNA, the CDR3 is TGTGCCAGCAGCTTAGAGGGCGGGGGGGCCTACAATGAGCAGTTCTTC. The full variable domain, rest sourced from reference TRBV7-9 and TRBJ2-1, is DTGVSQNPRHKITKRGQNVTFRCDPISEHNRLYWYRQTLGQGPEFLTYFQNEAQLEKSRLLSDRFSAERPKGSFSTLEIQRTEQGDSAMYLCASSLEGGGAYNEQFFGPGTRLTVL.